This TCR beta chain appears in the sequencing data of a study of blood T cell repertoires in COVID-19. Repertoires were generated with immunoSEQ multiplex PCR, while TCRdb's copy carries only in-frame clones and drops some. The top ten clones hold around 3% of a sample with 300,000 to 450,000 clones, roughly 90% of them seen once. Trimming cost V 3 bases and J 5 bases, with 6 bases left between them. The CDR3 totals 12 residues. The germline CDR1 and CDR2 sequences are SGHAT and FQNNGV. This clone appeared a single time. This chain connects TRBV11-2 to TRBJ2-3; no clear D gene. The sequencing sample was made of peripheral blood. The sequence came from a young woman with COVID-19, enrolled during active disease. The CDR3 is CASSLSGDTQYF. Written as DNA, the CDR3 is TGTGCCAGCAGCTTGAGTGGAGATACGCAGTATTTT.